A single sample is the source of the 2 T cell receptor beta chains below, sequenced in a study of shared clonotypes between healthy human individuals. The assay was immunoSEQ multiplex PCR, and TCRdb's table has in-frame clones only and misses some. Of about 230,000 clones listed, just over 65% are singletons. Source material: memory CD4+ T cells sorted from blood. As for subset: CD45RA-negative fraction. The receptors were sampled from a man aged 25 to 45 in good health.

The V call is TRBV2, the J call TRBJ1-2; tentative D call: TRBD1 (6 bases). CDR3 length: 14 residues. The germline V and J ends were trimmed by 2 bases and 3 bases, with 10 bases remaining between them. Germline V gene sequence: CDR1 SNHLY, CDR2 FYNNEI. The CDR3 region is CASSESAGDYGYTF. The DNA for the CDR3 is TGTGCCAGCAGTGAAAGCGCAGGGGACTATGGCTACACCTTC.

The chain combines TRBV11-3 with TRBJ2-1; unclear D gene. Germline V gene sequence: CDR1 SGHNT, CDR2 YENEEA. There are 12 residues in the CDR3. V lost 4 bases and J 10 bases, leaving 11 bases between the germline ends. This CDR3 reads CASSSSFGEQFF. The CDR3 coding sequence is TGTGCCAGCAGCTCGTCTTTTGGGGAGCAGTTCTTC. The whole variable domain, filled in from reference TRBV11-3 and TRBJ2-1, reads EAGVVQSPRYKIIEKKQPVAFWCNPISGHNTLYWYLQNLGQGPELLIRYENEEAVDDSQLPKDRFSAERLKGVDSTLKIQPAELGDSAVYLCASSSSFGEQFFGPGTRLTVL.